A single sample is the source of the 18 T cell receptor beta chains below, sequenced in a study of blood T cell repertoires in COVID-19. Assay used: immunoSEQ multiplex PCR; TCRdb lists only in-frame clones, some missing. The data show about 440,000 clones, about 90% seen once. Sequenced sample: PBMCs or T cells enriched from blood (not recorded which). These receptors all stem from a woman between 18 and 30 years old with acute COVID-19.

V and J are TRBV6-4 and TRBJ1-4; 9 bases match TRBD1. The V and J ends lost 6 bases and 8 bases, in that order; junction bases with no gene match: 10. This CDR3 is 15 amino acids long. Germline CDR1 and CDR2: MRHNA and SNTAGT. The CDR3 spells CASRATGTGTEKLFF. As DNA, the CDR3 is TGTGCCAGCAGAGCTACCGGGACAGGGACAGAAAAACTGTTTTTT.

The CDR3 sequence: CASSAWTDPYNEQFF. The CDR3 DNA sequence: TGTGCCAGCAGCGCCTGGACTGACCCTTACAATGAGCAGTTCTTC. V and J are TRBV14 and TRBJ2-1; a weak D match, TRBD2 (5 bases). Germline loops: CDR1 SGHDN, CDR2 FVKESK. Deletions cut 5 bases from V and 4 bases from J, with 15 bases between. The CDR3 runs to 15 residues.

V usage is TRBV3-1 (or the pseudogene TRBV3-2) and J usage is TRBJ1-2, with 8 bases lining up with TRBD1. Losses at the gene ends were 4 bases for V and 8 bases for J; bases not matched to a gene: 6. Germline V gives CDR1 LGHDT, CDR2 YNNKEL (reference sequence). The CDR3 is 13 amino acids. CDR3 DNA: TGTGCCAGCAGCCTGGGACAGGCGATAGGCTACACCTTC. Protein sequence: CASSLGQAIGYTF.

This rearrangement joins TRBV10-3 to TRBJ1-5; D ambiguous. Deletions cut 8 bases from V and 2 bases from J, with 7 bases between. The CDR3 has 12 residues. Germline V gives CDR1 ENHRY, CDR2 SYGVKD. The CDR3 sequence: CAIGPGNQPQHF. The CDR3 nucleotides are TGTGCCATCGGCCCAGGCAATCAGCCCCAGCATTTT.

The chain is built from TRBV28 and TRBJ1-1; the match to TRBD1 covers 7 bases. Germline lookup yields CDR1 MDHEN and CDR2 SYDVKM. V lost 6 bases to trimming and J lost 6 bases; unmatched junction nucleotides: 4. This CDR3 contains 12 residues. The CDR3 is CASRRTGPEAFF. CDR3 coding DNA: TGTGCCAGCAGGAGGACAGGTCCTGAAGCTTTCTTT.

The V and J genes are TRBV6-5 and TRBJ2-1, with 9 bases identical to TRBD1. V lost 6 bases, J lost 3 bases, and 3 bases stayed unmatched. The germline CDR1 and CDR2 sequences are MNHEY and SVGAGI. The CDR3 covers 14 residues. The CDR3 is CASSWTGDYNEQFF. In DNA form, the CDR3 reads TGTGCCAGCAGCTGGACAGGGGACTACAATGAGCAGTTCTTC.

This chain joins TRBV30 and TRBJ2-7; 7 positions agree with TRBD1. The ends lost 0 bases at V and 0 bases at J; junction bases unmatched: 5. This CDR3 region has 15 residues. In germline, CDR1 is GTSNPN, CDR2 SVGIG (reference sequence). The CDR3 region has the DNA TGTGCCTGGAGTGTTGGGACAGATAGCTCCTACGAGCAGTACTTC. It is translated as CAWSVGTDSSYEQYF.

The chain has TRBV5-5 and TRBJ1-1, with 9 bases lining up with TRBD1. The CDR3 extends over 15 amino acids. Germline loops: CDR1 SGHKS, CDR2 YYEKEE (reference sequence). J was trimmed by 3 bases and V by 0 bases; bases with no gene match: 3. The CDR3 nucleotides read TGTGCCAGCAGCTTGGTTGACAGGGGGTACACTGAAGCTTTCTTT. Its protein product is CASSLVDRGYTEAFF.

DNA for the CDR3: TGTGCCAGCAGCTGGACAGGGGGAGAGACCCAGTACTTC. The encoded protein is CASSWTGGETQYF. This chain links TRBV5-4 with TRBJ2-5; 10 bases agree with TRBD1. Germline CDR1 SGHNT, CDR2 YYREEE (reference sequence). The CDR3 loop spans 13 amino acids. With 3 bases clipped from V and 4 bases from J, the junction kept 0 bases outside the gene matches. The whole variable domain, remainder taken from reference TRBV5-4 and TRBJ2-5, is ETGVTQSPTHLIKTRGQQVTLRCSSQSGHNTVSWYQQALGQGPQFIFQYYREEENGRGNFPPRFSGLQFPNYSSELNVNALELDDSALYLCASSWTGGETQYFGPGTRLLVL.

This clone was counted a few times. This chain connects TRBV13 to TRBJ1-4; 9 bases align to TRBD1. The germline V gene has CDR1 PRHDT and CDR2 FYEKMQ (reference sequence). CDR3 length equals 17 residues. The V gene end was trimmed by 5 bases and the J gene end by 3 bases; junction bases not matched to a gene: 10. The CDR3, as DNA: TGTGCCAGCAGCCAACGGACAGGGGAGGGAGCTAATGAAAAACTGTTTTTT. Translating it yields CASSQRTGEGANEKLFF.

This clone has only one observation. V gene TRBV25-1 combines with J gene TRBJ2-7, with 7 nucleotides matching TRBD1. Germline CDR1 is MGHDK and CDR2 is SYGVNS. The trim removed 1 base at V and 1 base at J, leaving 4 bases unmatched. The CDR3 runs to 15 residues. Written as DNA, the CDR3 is TGTGCCAGCAGTGAATTAGGGACAGAGTCCTACGAGCAGTACTTC. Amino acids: CASSELGTESYEQYF.

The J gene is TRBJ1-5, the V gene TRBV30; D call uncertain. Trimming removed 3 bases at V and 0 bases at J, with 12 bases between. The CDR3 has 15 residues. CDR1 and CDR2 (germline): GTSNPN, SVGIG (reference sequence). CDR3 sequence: CAWSRLGHSNQPQHF. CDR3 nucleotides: TGTGCCTGGAGCCGTCTCGGTCATAGCAATCAGCCCCAGCATTTT.

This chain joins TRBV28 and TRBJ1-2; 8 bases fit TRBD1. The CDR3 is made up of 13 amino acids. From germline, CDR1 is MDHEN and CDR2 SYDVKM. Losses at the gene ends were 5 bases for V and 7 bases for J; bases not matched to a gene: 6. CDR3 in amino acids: CASSPSTGGGYTF. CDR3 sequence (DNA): TGTGCCAGCAGTCCCTCCACAGGGGGTGGCTACACCTTC.

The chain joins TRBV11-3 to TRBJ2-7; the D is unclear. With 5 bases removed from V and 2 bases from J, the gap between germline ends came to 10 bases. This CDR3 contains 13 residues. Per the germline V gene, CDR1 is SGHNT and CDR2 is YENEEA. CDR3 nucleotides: TGTGCCAGCAGCGTTGGTAGTACCTACGAGCAGTACTTC. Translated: CASSVGSTYEQYF.

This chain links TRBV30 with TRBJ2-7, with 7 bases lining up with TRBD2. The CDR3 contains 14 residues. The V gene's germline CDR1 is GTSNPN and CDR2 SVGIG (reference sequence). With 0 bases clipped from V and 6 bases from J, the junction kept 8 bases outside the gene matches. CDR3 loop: CAWSVGGRVVEQYF. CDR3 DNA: TGTGCCTGGAGTGTCGGCGGGAGAGTCGTCGAGCAGTACTTC.

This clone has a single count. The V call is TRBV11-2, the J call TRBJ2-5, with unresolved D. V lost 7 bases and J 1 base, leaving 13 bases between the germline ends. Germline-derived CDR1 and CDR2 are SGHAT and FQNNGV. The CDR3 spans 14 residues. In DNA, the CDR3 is TGTGCCAGCACTCTGCGTCCGTTCCAAGAGACCCAGTACTTC. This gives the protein CASTLRPFQETQYF.

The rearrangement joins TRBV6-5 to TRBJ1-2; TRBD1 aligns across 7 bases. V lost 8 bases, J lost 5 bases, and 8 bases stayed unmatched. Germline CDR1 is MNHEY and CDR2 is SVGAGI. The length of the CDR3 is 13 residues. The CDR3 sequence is CASRRGGMYGYTF. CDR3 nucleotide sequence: TGTGCCAGCCGTAGAGGGGGCATGTATGGCTACACCTTC.

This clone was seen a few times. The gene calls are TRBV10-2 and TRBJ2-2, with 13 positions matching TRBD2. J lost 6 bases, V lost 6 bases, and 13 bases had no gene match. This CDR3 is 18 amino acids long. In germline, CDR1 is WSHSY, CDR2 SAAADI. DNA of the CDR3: TGCGCCAGCAGCTCCGATCCAGGACTAGCGGGAGTTCCCGGGGAGCTGTTTTTT. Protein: CASSSDPGLAGVPGELFF.